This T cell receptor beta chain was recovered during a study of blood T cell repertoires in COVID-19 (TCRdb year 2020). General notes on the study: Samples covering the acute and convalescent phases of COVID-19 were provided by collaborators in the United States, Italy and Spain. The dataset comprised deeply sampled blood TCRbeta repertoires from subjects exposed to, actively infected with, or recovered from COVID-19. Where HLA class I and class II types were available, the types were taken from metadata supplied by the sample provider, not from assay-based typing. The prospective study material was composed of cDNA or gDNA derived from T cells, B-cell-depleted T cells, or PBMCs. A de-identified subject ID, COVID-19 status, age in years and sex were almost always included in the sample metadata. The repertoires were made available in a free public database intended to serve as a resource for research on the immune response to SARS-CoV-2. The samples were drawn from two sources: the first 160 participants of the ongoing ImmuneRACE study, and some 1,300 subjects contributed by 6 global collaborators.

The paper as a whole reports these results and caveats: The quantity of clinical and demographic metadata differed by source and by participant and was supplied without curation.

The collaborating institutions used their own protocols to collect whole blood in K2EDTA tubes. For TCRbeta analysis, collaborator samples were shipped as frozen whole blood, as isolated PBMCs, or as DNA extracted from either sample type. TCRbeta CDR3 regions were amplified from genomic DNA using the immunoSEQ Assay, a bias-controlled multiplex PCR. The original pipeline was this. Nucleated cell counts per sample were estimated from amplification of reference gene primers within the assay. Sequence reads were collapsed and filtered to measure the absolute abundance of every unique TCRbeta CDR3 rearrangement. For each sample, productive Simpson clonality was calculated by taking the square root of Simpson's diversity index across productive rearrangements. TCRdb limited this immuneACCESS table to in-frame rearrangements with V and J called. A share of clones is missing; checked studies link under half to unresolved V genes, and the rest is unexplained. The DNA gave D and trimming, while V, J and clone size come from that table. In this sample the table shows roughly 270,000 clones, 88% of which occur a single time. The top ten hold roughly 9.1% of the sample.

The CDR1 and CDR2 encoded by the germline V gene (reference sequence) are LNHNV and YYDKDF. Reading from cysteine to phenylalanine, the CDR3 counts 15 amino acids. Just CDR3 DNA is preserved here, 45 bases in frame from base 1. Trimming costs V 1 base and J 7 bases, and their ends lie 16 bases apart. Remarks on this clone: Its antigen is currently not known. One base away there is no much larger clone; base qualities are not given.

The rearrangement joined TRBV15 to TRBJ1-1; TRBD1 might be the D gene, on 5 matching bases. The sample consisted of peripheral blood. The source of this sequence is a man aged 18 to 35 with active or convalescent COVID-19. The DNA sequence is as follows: TGTGCCACCAGCAGAGGGGGCGTGGGGGGTAATGAAGCTTTCTTT. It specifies CATSRGGVGGNEAFF.